The 5 T cell receptor beta chains presented below share a single source sample, sequenced in a study of T cells after posttransplantation cyclophosphamide. Busulfan-fludarabine conditioning, marrow transplant, and cyclophosphamide on days +3 and +4 were administered. Some clones are missing from TCRdb's copy, which holds only in-frame ones; the method was immunoSEQ multiplex PCR. Of a few thousand clones in the sample, 85% were seen once. The specimen was PBMCs, collected after allogeneic stem cell transplant with posttransplant cyclophosphamide. The receptor source for this set is a female patient between 50 and 59 years old who received an allogeneic stem cell transplant from an unrelated donor, was CMV-positive, and had acute and chronic GVHD. Among the T cells, some may be from the graft donor.

CDR3 bases: TGTGCCAGCAGCTTAGGCTTTGGGAACAGGCTAGAGACCCAGTACTTC. Translated: CASSLGFGNRLETQYF. The chain is built from TRBV11-2 and TRBJ2-5; TRBD1 might be the D (5 bases). Germline CDR1 SGHAT, CDR2 FQNNGV. V lost 1 base and J lost 4, with 16 bases in between. The CDR3 contains 16 residues. Supplemented by reference TRBV11-2 and TRBJ2-5, the full variable domain reads EAGVAQSPRYKIIEKRQSVAFWCNPISGHATLYWYQQILGQGPKLLIQFQNNGVVDDSQLPKDRFSAERLKGVDSTLKIQPAKLEDSAVYLCASSLGFGNRLETQYFGPGTRLLVL.

V is TRBV27 and J is TRBJ2-2; 11 bases fit TRBD1. The junction had 8 bases not matched to a gene; V was cut back by 7 bases and J by 7 bases. The CDR3 runs 15 residues. Germline CDR1 reads MNHEY; CDR2 reads SMNVEV (reference sequence). CDR3: CASTSGTGGVGELFF. The CDR3 DNA sequence: TGTGCCAGCACCTCCGGGACAGGGGGTGTCGGGGAGCTGTTTTTT.

This clone showed up just a few times. At one end the junction does not follow the germline gene, possibly because of a read error. This chain uses TRBV5-8 with TRBJ1-1; D possibly corresponds to TRBD1 (5 bases). CDR3 size: 12 residues. Germline CDR1 and CDR2: SGHTS and YDEGEE. The CDR3 here is CASSLRQGPLTF. For the CDR3, the DNA is TGTGCCAGCAGCTTGCGGCAGGGCCCCCTCACTTTT.

The rearrangement joins TRBV7-2 to TRBJ2-7; 9 nucleotides match TRBD2. V shed 3 bases and J 4 bases; nucleotides not matched to a gene: 4. The length of the CDR3 is 14 residues. Germline V CDR1 and CDR2: SGHTA, FQGNSA. CDR3 DNA sequence: TGTGCCAGCAGCTTCGGAGCGGGGGGTTACGAGCAGTACTTC. Translated: CASSFGAGGYEQYF.

The chain recombines TRBV30 with TRBJ1-1; 7 bases are shared with TRBD1. Germline CDR1 is GTSNPN and CDR2 is SVGIG (reference sequence). The CDR3 spans 13 residues. The V segment lost 5 bases and the J segment 9 bases; nucleotides outside the gene matches: 12. The CDR3 coding sequence is TGTGCCTGGGCCACCGCCCGGGACAGCAAAGCTTTCTTT. Translated: CAWATARDSKAFF.